The entry that follows covers one T cell receptor beta chain sequence. The antigen is not known. The ends lost 4 bases at V and 1 base at J; junction bases unmatched: 8. The CDR3 sequence is 16 residues long. Germline assignment: CDR1 LGHNA and CDR2 YSLEER. Random hexamers served to reverse transcribe roughly 0.45 to 1 ug RNA. Amplification of TCR beta CDR3 across 54 Vbeta and 13 Jbeta was performed with immunoSEQ multiplex PCR. TCRdb re-called the immunoSEQ multiplex PCR reads through MiXCR, storing one row per CDR3 protein. The repertoire holds 50,000 to 55,000 distinct CDR3 sequences, approximately 95% seen once, with less than 0.9% in the top ten. This entry comes from a study of CD8 T cells in Susac syndrome. Overall study: The sequenced Susac syndrome patients included five or six who had clinically active disease and eight or nine who were in remission.

All included Susac syndrome patients satisfied recently defined diagnostic criteria for definite or probable disease. Study observations and caveats: By the study's own acknowledgment, its TCR sequencing and HLA analysis included relatively few individuals.

Material: CD8+ T cells from PBMCs. The chain couples TRBV4-3 to TRBJ2-3, with 7 bases fitting TRBD1. The clonotype was recovered from a human donor with Susac syndrome. The CDR3 nucleotides read TGCGCCAGCAGCCCTGAGGGGGCTGAAGGCACAGATACGCAGTATTTT. Its translation is CASSPEGAEGTDTQYF.